These 23 T cell receptor beta chains were sequenced from one sample in a study of cytomegalovirus exposure and HLA in healthy donors. PCR used 60 Vbeta primers and 13 Jbeta primers. Generated by immunoSEQ multiplex PCR, the TCRdb table keeps only in-frame clones and is missing some. Seen here are about 87,000 clones, about 68% observed once, and the top ten hold around 20%. Sequenced sample: PBMCs. These receptors came from a man aged 25-45 years in good health and CMV-seropositive.

This chain links TRBV6-5 with TRBJ2-7; 10 positions agree with TRBD2. J gave up 1 base and V 4 bases, and 7 bases lay outside the gene matches. Germline V gene data show CDR1 as MNHEY and CDR2 as SVGAGI. The CDR3 has 16 amino acids. CDR3 sequence (DNA): TGTGCCAGCAGTTGGACAGCGGGAGGGGGATCCTACGAGCAGTACTTC. This gives the protein CASSWTAGGGSYEQYF.

This clone was counted a few times. The chain joins TRBV28 to TRBJ1-1; D is perhaps TRBD1 (6 bases). This CDR3 contains 15 residues. With 3 bases removed from V and 0 bases from J, the gap between germline ends came to 11 bases. CDR1 and CDR2 from the germline V gene are MDHEN and SYDVKM. The CDR3 bases are TGTGCCAGCAGTTTCGGGGGGGCCCTGAACACTGAAGCTTTCTTT. Encoded protein: CASSFGGALNTEAFF.

The genes are TRBV7-2 and TRBJ2-7; 13 nucleotides line up with TRBD2. V lost 4 bases and J lost 9; bases outside the gene matches: 6. CDR3 length: 14 residues. Germline CDR1 SGHTA, CDR2 FQGNSA. The CDR3 reads CASSSGLAGEAQYF. CDR3 coding DNA: TGTGCCAGCAGCTCCGGACTAGCGGGAGAGGCGCAGTACTTC.

This clone was counted a few times. The chain combines TRBV29-1 with TRBJ1-5; TRBD1 might be the D (5 bases). Germline CDR1 SQVTM, CDR2 ANQGSEA. The CDR3 totals 15 residues. The germline V and J ends were trimmed by 4 bases and 2 bases, with 15 bases remaining between them. In DNA, the CDR3 is TGCAGCGTTGCCGGGGGGACTCTGGGCAATCAGCCCCAGCATTTT. Translated: CSVAGGTLGNQPQHF.

The chain has TRBV5-6 and TRBJ2-7, with D unclear. Per germline, CDR1 SGHDT and CDR2 YYEEEE. Trimming left V 0 bases short and J 5 bases short, with 9 bases between. This CDR3 has 13 amino acids. CDR3 coding DNA: TGTGCCAGCAGCTTGGGGTTCCGGGACGAGCAGTACTTC. Translating gives CASSLGFRDEQYF.

The chain couples TRBV7-3 to TRBJ1-5; D ambiguous. Germline values: CDR1 SGHTA, CDR2 FQGTGA. This CDR3 comprises 13 residues. Between the trimmed V and J ends, which lost 1 base and 5 bases, there was a span of 6 bases. In nucleotides, the CDR3 is TGTGCCAGCAGCTTAAAACCGGATCAGCCCCAGCATTTT. It encodes CASSLKPDQPQHF.

The chain links TRBV5-1 to TRBJ1-1, with D possibly being TRBD1 (6 bases). The CDR3 has 13 amino acids. Germline-derived CDR1 and CDR2 are SGHRS and YFSETQ. Trimming cost V 4 bases and J 0 bases, with 7 bases left between them. The CDR3 bases are TGCGCCAGCAGCAGGGACATGAACACTGAAGCTTTCTTT. The encoded protein is CASSRDMNTEAFF.

The V gene is TRBV5-8, the J gene TRBJ2-1; 10 bases fit TRBD1. The germline V gene has CDR1 SGHTS and CDR2 YDEGEE. V gave up 0 bases and J gave up 9 bases; unmatched junction bases: 6. The length of the CDR3 is 15 residues. The CDR3, as DNA: TGTGCCAGCAGCTTGGAGGGACAGGGGTTGGTTGAGCAGTTCTTC. As protein: CASSLEGQGLVEQFF.

This clone was picked up a small number of times. This sequence joins TRBV9 and TRBJ2-3, with 8 bases identical to TRBD2. Germline-derived CDR1 and CDR2 are SGDLS and YYNGEE. With V trimmed by 0 bases and J by 11 bases, 11 bases remained unmatched. This CDR3 comprises 15 residues. The CDR3 sequence: CASSVEGSGGEWQYF. The CDR3 nucleotides are TGTGCCAGCAGCGTAGAGGGCAGCGGGGGAGAGTGGCAGTATTTT.

This chain uses TRBV2 with TRBJ2-2, with TRBD1 as a possible D gene (5 bases). Germline-derived CDR1 and CDR2 are SNHLY and FYNNEI. CDR3 length: 14 amino acids. Deletions cut 8 bases from V and 2 bases from J, with 12 bases between. This CDR3 reads CASSLGPNTGELFF. In DNA form, the CDR3 reads TGTGCCAGCTCCTTGGGGCCAAACACCGGGGAGCTGTTTTTT.

The chain carries TRBV27 and TRBJ1-5, with D unclear. Trimming removed 3 bases at V and 6 bases at J, with 6 bases between. The CDR3 has 12 residues. Germline CDR1 and CDR2: MNHEY and SMNVEV (reference sequence). The CDR3 loop is CASSFSGQPQHF. CDR3 nucleotide sequence: TGTGCCAGCAGTTTTTCCGGTCAGCCCCAGCATTTT.

V is TRBV2 and J is TRBJ1-1; D unresolved. Trimming removed 2 bases at V and 7 bases at J, with 11 bases between. This CDR3 is 13 amino acids long. Germline values: CDR1 SNHLY, CDR2 FYNNEI. The CDR3 DNA follows: TGTGCCAGCAGTGAACTAGGGAGGAGTGAAGCTTTCTTT. Translation: CASSELGRSEAFF.

The chain couples TRBV30 to TRBJ2-1; D is possibly TRBD2 (6 bases). Germline CDR1 GTSNPN, CDR2 SVGIG (reference sequence). This CDR3 comprises 15 residues. The V end lost 0 bases, the J end lost 6 bases, and 15 bases lay between the germline ends. This CDR3 is CAWSVRLREGNEQFF. CDR3 in DNA: TGTGCCTGGAGTGTACGCCTGCGGGAAGGCAATGAGCAGTTCTTC.

The gene calls are TRBV10-3 and TRBJ2-1, with 7 positions matching TRBD1. J lost 8 bases, V lost 6 bases, and 10 bases had no gene match. This CDR3 has 14 residues. Germline V CDR1 and CDR2: ENHRY, SYGVKD. The CDR3 bases are TGTGCCATCAGAAGGACAGGAGAGGGGGATGAGCAGTTCTTC. Translation gives CAIRRTGEGDEQFF.

Only a few counts were recorded for this clone. The chain joins TRBV16 to TRBJ1-2, with a weak D call TRBD1 (5 bases). V lost 0 bases to trimming and J lost 6 bases, with 11 bases between them. In germline, CDR1 is KGHSY, CDR2 FQNENV. This CDR3 is 14 amino acids long. DNA for the CDR3: TGTGCCAGCAGCCAATCGGTCACAGGCAATGGCTACACCTTC. Translating it yields CASSQSVTGNGYTF.

This chain links TRBV5-1 with TRBJ2-5; D is perhaps TRBD2 (6 bases). CDR3 length: 13 residues. The V and J ends lost 5 bases and 2 bases respectively, with 10 bases between them. Germline lookup yields CDR1 SGHRS and CDR2 YFSETQ. CDR3 residues: CASRRELQETQYF. In DNA form, the CDR3 reads TGCGCCAGCAGACGGGAGTTACAAGAGACCCAGTACTTC.

This sequence joins TRBV5-1 and TRBJ2-1, with D possibly TRBD2 on 5 matching bases. V gave up 6 bases and J gave up 0 bases, with 10 bases separating them. The germline gives CDR1 SGHRS, CDR2 YFSETQ. This CDR3 is built from 14 residues. DNA for the CDR3: TGCGCCAGCAACCCCGCGGGCTCCTACAATGAGCAGTTCTTC. Amino acids: CASNPAGSYNEQFF.

The CDR3 DNA sequence: TGTGCCAGCAGTACAACCTTAAGCGTTCACCAAGAGACCCAGTACTTC. Its translation: CASSTTLSVHQETQYF. V gene TRBV25-1 combines with J gene TRBJ2-5; D uncertain. Germline V gene sequence: CDR1 MGHDK, CDR2 SYGVNS. Deletions cut 5 bases from V and 0 bases from J, with 16 bases between. This CDR3 has 16 residues.

The chain carries TRBV18 and TRBJ2-7; 10 nucleotides agree with TRBD1. The V gene end was trimmed by 8 bases and the J gene end by 0 bases; junction bases not matched to a gene: 1. The CDR3 is 13 residues long. Germline lookup yields CDR1 KGHSH and CDR2 LQKENI. CDR3 DNA: TGTGCCAGCGGACAGGGGGACTCCTACGAGCAGTACTTC. The encoded protein is CASGQGDSYEQYF. The complete variable domain, with remaining parts taken from reference TRBV18 and TRBJ2-7, reads NAGVMQNPRHLVRRRGQEARLRCSPMKGHSHVYWYRQLPEEGLKFMVYLQKENIIDESGMPKERFSAEFPKEGPSILRIQQVVRGDSAAYFCASGQGDSYEQYFGPGTRLTVT.

The chain carries TRBV5-6 and TRBJ1-3, with a weak D call TRBD1 (5 bases). V lost 1 base and J 0 bases, leaving 17 bases between the germline ends. The germline V gene has CDR1 SGHDT and CDR2 YYEEEE. This CDR3 region has 18 residues. CDR3 region: CASSLINAGRSSGNTIYF. The CDR3, as DNA: TGTGCCAGCAGCTTGATTAACGCAGGGCGCTCCTCTGGAAACACCATATATTTT.

The chain joins TRBV27 to TRBJ1-5; 10 bases are a match to TRBD1. CDR1 is MNHEY, CDR2 SMNVEV, per germline (reference sequence). This CDR3 contains 16 residues. The trim removed 2 bases at V and 7 bases at J, leaving 8 bases unmatched. CDR3 sequence reads: CASSLGQGGDGQPQHF. CDR3 in DNA: TGTGCCAGCAGTTTAGGACAGGGGGGCGATGGACAGCCCCAGCATTTT.

The chain is built from TRBV5-4 and TRBJ2-3; 16 nucleotides align to TRBD2. Germline loops: CDR1 SGHNT, CDR2 YYREEE (reference sequence). The V and J ends lost 4 bases and 1 base, in that order; junction bases with no gene match: 9. The length of the CDR3 is 19 residues. CDR3: CASSPGTSGRALGTDTQYF. In nucleotides, the CDR3 is TGTGCCAGCAGCCCCGGGACTAGCGGGAGGGCCCTCGGCACAGATACGCAGTATTTT.

The rearrangement links TRBV7-2 to TRBJ2-1; D is ambiguous. The CDR3 is made up of 13 amino acids. Trimming left V 5 bases short and J 7 bases short, with 12 bases between. Germline V gives CDR1 SGHTA, CDR2 FQGNSA. The CDR3 sequence: CASSPEVKNEQFF. The CDR3 bases are TGTGCCAGCAGCCCAGAGGTAAAGAATGAGCAGTTCTTC.